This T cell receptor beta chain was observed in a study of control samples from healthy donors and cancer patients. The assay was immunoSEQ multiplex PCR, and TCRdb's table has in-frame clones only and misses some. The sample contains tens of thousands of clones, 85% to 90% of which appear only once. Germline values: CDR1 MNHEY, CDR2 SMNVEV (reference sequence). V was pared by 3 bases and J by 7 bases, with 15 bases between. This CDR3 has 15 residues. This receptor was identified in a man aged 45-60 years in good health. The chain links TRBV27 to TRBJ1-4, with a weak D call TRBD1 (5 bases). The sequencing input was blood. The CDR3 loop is CASSLVGQRPEKLFF. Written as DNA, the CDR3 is TGTGCCAGCAGTTTGGTGGGGCAGCGCCCTGAAAAACTGTTTTTT. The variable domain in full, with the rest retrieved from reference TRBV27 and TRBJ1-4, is EAQVTQNPRYLITVTGKKLTVTCSQNMNHEYMSWYRQDPGLGLRQIYYSMNVEVTDKGDVPEGYKVSRKEKRNFPLILESPSPNQTSLYFCASSLVGQRPEKLFFGSGTQLSVL.